Below, 19 T cell receptor beta chains from the same sample are listed, as sequenced in a study of T-cell reconstitution after alpha-beta-depleted transplantation in children. The authors prepared the TCRbeta library with unique molecular identifiers. TCRdb re-called the PCR reads with MiXCR, one entry per CDR3 protein. The profile shows approximately 630,000 distinct CDR3 sequences, roughly 13% of them singletons. This sample comprised PBMCs, obtained before TCRalphabeta/CD19-depleted stem cell transplant. The receptors originated from a girl aged 2 to 9 with congenital amegakaryocytic thrombocytopenia, due to receive a stem cell transplant.

The rearrangement uses TRBV7-8 and TRBJ1-6; perhaps TRBD1 as D (6 bases). The CDR3 consists of 16 residues. V was pared by 1 base and J by 9 bases, with 16 bases between. Per germline, CDR1 SGHVS and CDR2 FQNEAQ. CDR3 protein: CASSLGGLRKGSPLHF. In nucleotides, the CDR3 is TGTGCCAGCAGCTTAGGGGGGCTCAGGAAAGGTTCACCCCTCCACTTT.

The J gene is TRBJ2-7, the V gene TRBV20-1; 12 bases fit TRBD2. Germline V gene data show CDR1 as DFQATT and CDR2 as SNEGSKA (reference sequence). CDR3 length equals 18 residues. Unmatched junction bases numbered 14, after V lost 5 bases and J lost 0 bases. Written as DNA, the CDR3 is TGCAGTGCTTTCCCGCTGGGGACTAGCGGGTGGAGCTCCTACGAGCAGTACTTC. It translates to CSAFPLGTSGWSSYEQYF.

This clonotype was observed at least ten times. The genes are TRBV5-6 and TRBJ1-1, with unresolved D. The germline gives CDR1 SGHDT, CDR2 YYEEEE. This CDR3 has 15 residues. V lost 4 bases and J 1 base, leaving 14 bases between the germline ends. CDR3 coding DNA: TGTGCCAGCAGCAACCTAGCGGGAGAGAACACTGAAGCTTTCTTT. Its protein is CASSNLAGENTEAFF. The full variable domain, rest sourced from reference TRBV5-6 and TRBJ1-1, is DAGVTQSPTHLIKTRGQQVTLRCSPKSGHDTVSWYQQALGQGPQFIFQYYEEEERQRGNFPDRFSGHQFPNYSSELNVNALLLGDSALYLCASSNLAGENTEAFFGQGTRLTVV.

This clonotype has ten or more counts. The rearrangement joins TRBV10-3 to TRBJ1-1, with D possibly being TRBD1 (5 bases). The CDR3 sequence is 16 residues long. Between the trimmed V and J ends, which lost 0 bases and 3 bases, there was a span of 14 bases. Germline-derived CDR1 and CDR2 are ENHRY and SYGVKD. CDR3 sequence (DNA): TGTGCCATCAGTGAGTCGTTTGCCGAGGGGTACACTGAAGCTTTCTTT. Translated, it gives CAISESFAEGYTEAFF.

Of note for this clonotype: A much larger clone differs from this one at a single base, so this may be a read error. It is likely a read error, because the conserved phenylalanine at the end of the CDR3 is missing. The chain is built from TRBV5-1 and TRBJ1-2, with 7 bases fitting TRBD1. Trimming took 5 bases from V and 1 from J; bases not matched to a gene: 5. The CDR3 covers 14 residues. Per germline, CDR1 SGHRS and CDR2 YFSETQ. The CDR3 DNA reads TGCGCCAGCAGGATACAGGGGATTAACTATGGCTACACCTCC. Its translation is CASRIQGINYGYTS.

This clonotype was found many times. The chain links TRBV20-1 to TRBJ2-1, with D hard to call. Trimming took 1 base from V and 5 from J, leaving 12 bases between them. This CDR3 spans 14 amino acids. Per the germline V gene, CDR1 is DFQATT and CDR2 is SNEGSKA (reference sequence). The CDR3 loop reads CSARARRNHNEQFF. The CDR3 DNA sequence: TGCAGTGCTAGAGCACGGCGCAATCACAATGAGCAGTTCTTC.

This clonotype was counted a few times. The V and J genes are TRBV6-2 or TRBV6-3 and TRBJ2-7; a weak D match, TRBD2 (5 bases). The CDR3 covers 14 residues. Germline CDR1 reads MNHEY; CDR2 reads SVGEGT. V was cut by 11 bases and J by 2 bases, with 19 bases left in between. CDR3 amino acids: CASSGVVGTYEQYF. The CDR3 bases are TGTGCCTCCTCGGGTGTTGTCGGGACCTACGAGCAGTACTTC.

This clonotype was detected ten times or more. The V call is TRBV20-1, the J call TRBJ1-4; D is uncertain. V was cut by 6 bases and J by 0 bases, with 8 bases left in between. Germline CDR1 DFQATT, CDR2 SNEGSKA (reference sequence). The CDR3 covers 13 residues. The CDR3 loop reads CSAETATNEKLFF. As DNA, the CDR3 is TGCAGTGCCGAAACTGCAACTAATGAAAAACTGTTTTTT.

This clonotype was seen a handful of times. CDR3: CSASRPITGELFF. The CDR3 DNA is TGCAGTGCATCCCGACCGATCACCGGGGAGCTGTTTTTT. The gene calls are TRBV20-1 and TRBJ2-2, with no clear D. This CDR3 has 13 amino acids. Trimming pared 6 bases from V and 4 bases from J, leaving 12 bases between. The germline V gene encodes CDR1 DFQATT and CDR2 SNEGSKA (reference sequence).

This sequence joins TRBV10-3 and TRBJ2-7; D perhaps matches TRBD2 (5 bases). CDR1 ENHRY and CDR2 SYGVKD come from the germline V gene. The CDR3 spans 14 residues. The V and J ends lost 5 bases and 4 bases respectively, with 15 bases between them. The CDR3 region is CAISLSETLYEQYF. Written as DNA, the CDR3 is TGTGCCATCAGTCTTAGCGAGACCCTATACGAGCAGTACTTC.

This CDR3 reads CASSLASSGAYNEQFF. CDR3 nucleotides: TGTGCCAGCAGTTTAGCGTCTAGCGGGGCCTACAATGAGCAGTTCTTC. This sequence joins TRBV12-3 or TRBV12-4 and TRBJ2-1, with 9 bases identical to TRBD2. The CDR3 extends over 16 amino acids. With V trimmed by 0 bases and J by 2 bases, 2 bases remained unmatched.

This clonotype was counted a few times. The V and J genes are TRBV5-1 and TRBJ2-2; 8 bases map to TRBD1. Germline V gives CDR1 SGHRS, CDR2 YFSETQ. With 6 bases clipped from V and 1 base from J, the junction kept 5 bases outside the gene matches. This CDR3 region has 15 residues. The chain's CDR3 is CASTSGTGNTGELFF. The CDR3, as DNA: TGCGCCAGCACGTCCGGGACAGGGAACACCGGGGAGCTGTTTTTT.

Worth noting for this clonotype: A clone one base away is much larger, so this may be a read error. The genes are TRBV20-1 and TRBJ2-5; D might be TRBD2 (5 bases). Germline CDR1 DFQATT, CDR2 SNEGSKA (reference sequence). The CDR3 consists of 14 residues. CDR3: CSRWNWRRMETQCF. As DNA, the CDR3 is TGCAGTCGCTGGAATTGGAGGAGAATGGAGACCCAGTGCTTC.

In regard to this clonotype: At one end the junction does not follow the germline gene, possibly because of a read error. The gene calls are TRBV5-1 and TRBJ2-5, with D possibly TRBD1 on 6 matching bases. Germline lookup yields CDR1 SGHRS and CDR2 YFSETQ. CDR3 length: 14 residues. CDR3 residues: CASRLGTGLETQYF. The CDR3 DNA sequence: TGCGCCAGCCGCTTGGGAACAGGGTTGGAGACCCAGTACTTC.

The chain is built from TRBV29-1 and TRBJ2-7; TRBD1 agrees at 10 bases. This CDR3 is 12 amino acids long. Trimming took 8 bases from V and 4 from J; bases not matched to a gene: 5. The germline CDR1 and CDR2 sequences are SQVTM and ANQGSEA. Here the CDR3 DNA reads TGCAGCCGGACAGGGGGAAGTTACGAGCAGTACTTC. It is translated as CSRTGGSYEQYF.

This clonotype has ten or more counts. The chain uses TRBV4-2 and TRBJ1-1; no clear D. Trimming shortened V by 10 bases and J by 5 bases, and 23 bases separated the two germline ends. There are 15 residues in the CDR3. CDR1 and CDR2 from the germline V gene are LGHNA and YNFKEQ. The CDR3 bases are TGTGCCACCTCGGACCGGAGGGCATCGGATACTGAAGCTTTCTTT. The encoded protein is CATSDRRASDTEAFF.

The rearrangement links TRBV5-1 to TRBJ1-2, with unresolved D. Looked up from germline, CDR1 is SGHRS and CDR2 is YFSETQ. The CDR3 is 14 residues long. Trimming took 0 bases from V and 6 from J, leaving 12 bases between them. CDR3 loop: CASSLGLRENGYTF. The CDR3 DNA sequence: TGCGCCAGCAGCTTGGGGCTAAGGGAGAATGGCTACACCTTC.

This clonotype was found many times. The chain uses TRBV7-6 and TRBJ2-5; D is possibly TRBD1 (6 bases). V was cut by 6 bases and J by 1 base, with 27 bases left in between. Looked up from germline, CDR1 is SGHVS and CDR2 is FNYEAQ. This CDR3 has 19 amino acids. This CDR3 is CASSRTTGTTMGFQETQYF. CDR3 sequence (DNA): TGTGCCAGCAGTCGTACCACCGGGACAACTATGGGGTTCCAAGAGACCCAGTACTTC.

This clonotype was counted a few times. The rearrangement links TRBV11-2 to TRBJ2-7; D is unresolved. This CDR3 is built from 16 residues. Germline lookup yields CDR1 SGHAT and CDR2 FQNNGV. V lost 0 bases to trimming and J lost 0 bases, with 12 bases between them. The CDR3 here is CASSLDLLAFSYEQYF. CDR3 in DNA: TGTGCCAGCAGCTTAGACCTACTCGCCTTCTCCTACGAGCAGTACTTC.